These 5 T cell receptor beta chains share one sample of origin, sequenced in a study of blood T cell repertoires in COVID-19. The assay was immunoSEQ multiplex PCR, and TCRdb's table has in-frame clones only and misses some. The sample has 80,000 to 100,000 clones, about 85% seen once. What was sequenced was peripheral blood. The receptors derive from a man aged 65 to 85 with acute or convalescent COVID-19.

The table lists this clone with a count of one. The CDR3 sequence is CASSHLTVVSDTQYF. The DNA for the CDR3 is TGCGCCAGCAGCCACCTGACAGTAGTCTCTGATACGCAGTATTTT. This chain links TRBV4-1 with TRBJ2-3, with a possible D match to TRBD1 (5 bases). Trimming pared 3 bases from V and 6 bases from J, leaving 16 bases between. Germline V gives CDR1 MGHRA, CDR2 YSYEKL. The CDR3 sequence is 15 residues long.

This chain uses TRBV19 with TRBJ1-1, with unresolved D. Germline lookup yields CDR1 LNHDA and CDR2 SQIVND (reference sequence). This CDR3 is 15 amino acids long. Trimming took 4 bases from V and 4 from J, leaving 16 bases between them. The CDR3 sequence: CASSNPPGRITEAFF. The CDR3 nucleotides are TGTGCCAGTAGTAACCCACCAGGAAGGATCACTGAAGCTTTCTTT.

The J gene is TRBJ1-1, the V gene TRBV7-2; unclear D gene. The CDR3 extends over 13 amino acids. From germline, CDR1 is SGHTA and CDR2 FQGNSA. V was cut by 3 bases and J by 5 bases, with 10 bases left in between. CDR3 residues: CASSFSYGTEAFF. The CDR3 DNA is TGTGCCAGCAGCTTTTCCTACGGGACTGAAGCTTTCTTT.

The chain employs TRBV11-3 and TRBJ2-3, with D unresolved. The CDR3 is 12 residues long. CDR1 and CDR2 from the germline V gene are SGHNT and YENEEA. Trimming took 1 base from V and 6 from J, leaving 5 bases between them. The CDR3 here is CASSLGADTQYF. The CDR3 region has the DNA TGTGCCAGCAGCTTAGGAGCTGATACGCAGTATTTT. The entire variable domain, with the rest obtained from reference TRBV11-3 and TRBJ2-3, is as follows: EAGVVQSPRYKIIEKKQPVAFWCNPISGHNTLYWYLQNLGQGPELLIRYENEEAVDDSQLPKDRFSAERLKGVDSTLKIQPAELGDSAVYLCASSLGADTQYFGPGTRLTVL.

This chain's CDR3 is CASSVASAVHNEQFF. Here the CDR3 DNA reads TGTGCCAGCAGCGTAGCCAGTGCGGTACACAATGAGCAGTTCTTC. The rearrangement uses TRBV9 and TRBJ2-1, with no clear D. Between the trimmed V and J ends, which lost 0 bases and 5 bases, there was a span of 12 bases. This CDR3 is 15 amino acids long. The V gene's germline CDR1 is SGDLS and CDR2 YYNGEE.